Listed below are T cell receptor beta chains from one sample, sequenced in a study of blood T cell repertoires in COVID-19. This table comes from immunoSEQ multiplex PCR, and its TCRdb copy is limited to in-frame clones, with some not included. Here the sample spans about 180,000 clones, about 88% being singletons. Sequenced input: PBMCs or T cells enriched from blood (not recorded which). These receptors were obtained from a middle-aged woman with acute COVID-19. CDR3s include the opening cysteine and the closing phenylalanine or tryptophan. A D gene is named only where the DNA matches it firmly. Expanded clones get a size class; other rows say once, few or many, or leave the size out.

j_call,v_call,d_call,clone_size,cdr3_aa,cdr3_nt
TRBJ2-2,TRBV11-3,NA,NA,CASSSFQGELFF,TGTGCCAGCAGCTCCTTTCAGGGGGAGCTGTTTTTT
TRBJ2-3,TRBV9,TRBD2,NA,CASSREGEADTQYF,TGTGCCAGCAGCCGGGAGGGGGAAGCAGATACGCAGTATTTT
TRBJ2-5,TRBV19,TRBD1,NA,CASSWDRLQETQYF,TGTGCCAGTAGTTGGGACAGACTCCAAGAGACCCAGTACTTC
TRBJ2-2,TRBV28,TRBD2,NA,CASSSRSGGNTGELFF,TGTGCCAGCAGTTCGAGGAGCGGGGGGAACACCGGGGAGCTGTTTTTT
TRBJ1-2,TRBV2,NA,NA,CASTSREGRGYTF,TGTGCCAGCACCAGCCGGGAGGGGAGAGGCTACACCTTC
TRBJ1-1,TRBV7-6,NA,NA,CASSQGEGNTEAFF,TGTGCCAGCAGCCAAGGGGAGGGCAACACTGAAGCTTTCTTT
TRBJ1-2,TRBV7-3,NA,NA,CASSLAQGSGYTF,TGTGCCAGCAGCTTAGCGCAGGGGAGCGGCTACACCTTC
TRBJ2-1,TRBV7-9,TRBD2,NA,CASSLGGLGSYNEQFF,TGTGCCAGCAGCTTAGGGGGACTAGGTTCCTACAATGAGCAGTTCTTC
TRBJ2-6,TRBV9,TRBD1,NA,CASSPQGALGANVLTF,TGTGCCAGCAGCCCCCAGGGGGCGCTTGGGGCCAACGTCCTGACTTTC
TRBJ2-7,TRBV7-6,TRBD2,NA,CASSLGTSITYEQYF,TGTGCCAGCAGCTTAGGGACTAGCATCACCTACGAGCAGTACTTC
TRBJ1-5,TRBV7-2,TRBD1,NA,CASSSVGQGGQPQHF,TGTGCCAGCAGCTCAGTGGGACAGGGAGGTCAGCCCCAGCATTTT
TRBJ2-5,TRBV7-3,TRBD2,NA,CASSLGRGRGAGETQYF,TGTGCCAGCAGCTTAGGCCGGGGGCGGGGGGCGGGGGAGACCCAGTACTTC
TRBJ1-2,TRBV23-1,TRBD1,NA,CASSQFLGTGPFTNYGYTF,TGCGCCAGCAGTCAATTCCTCGGGACAGGGCCTTTTACTAACTATGGCTACACCTTC
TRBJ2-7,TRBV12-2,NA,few,CASRLVAEPYEQYF,TGTGCAAGTCGCTTAGTGGCAGAACCCTACGAGCAGTACTTC
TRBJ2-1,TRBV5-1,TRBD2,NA,CASSLDSGTYNEQFF,TGCGCCAGCAGCTTGGACAGCGGGACTTACAATGAGCAGTTCTTC
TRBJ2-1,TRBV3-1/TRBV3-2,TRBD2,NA,CASSQRLAGGTYNEQFF,TGTGCCAGCAGCCAGCGACTAGCGGGGGGGACCTACAATGAGCAGTTCTTC
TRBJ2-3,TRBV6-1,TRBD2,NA,CASSEDERLAGRDTQYF,TGTGCCAGCAGTGAAGATGAAAGACTAGCGGGGAGAGATACGCAGTATTTT
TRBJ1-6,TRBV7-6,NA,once,CASSIGQNSPLHF,TGTGCCAGCAGCATTGGACAGAATTCACCCCTCCACTTT
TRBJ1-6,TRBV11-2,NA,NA,CASSGGVGSPLHF,TGTGCCAGCAGTGGGGGGGTGGGTTCACCCCTCCACTTT
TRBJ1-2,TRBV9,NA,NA,CASSVQGSHYGYTF,TGTGCCAGCAGCGTACAGGGGTCCCACTATGGCTACACCTTC
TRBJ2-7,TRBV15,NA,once,CATSRVQPTHTVGYEQYF,TGTGCCACCAGCAGAGTTCAACCGACTCACACGGTGGGCTACGAGCAGTACTTC
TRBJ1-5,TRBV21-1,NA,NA,CASSNRASGTGGLRAQHF,TGTGCCAGCAGCAATAGGGCCAGCGGGACAGGGGGATTAAGGGCCCAGCATTTT
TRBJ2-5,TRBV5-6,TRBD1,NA,CASSPGQLLQETQYF,TGTGCCAGCAGCCCGGGACAGCTCTTACAAGAGACCCAGTACTTC
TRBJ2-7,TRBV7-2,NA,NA,CASSPTGGVGEQYF,TGTGCCAGCAGCCCCACCGGGGGAGTCGGGGAGCAGTACTTC
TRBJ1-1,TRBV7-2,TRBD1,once,CASSSQGGTEAFF,TGTGCCAGCAGCTCGCAGGGGGGCACTGAAGCTTTCTTT
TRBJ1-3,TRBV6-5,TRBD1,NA,CASSYEAGGGNTIYF,TGTGCCAGCAGTTACGAGGCAGGGGGTGGAAACACCATATATTTT
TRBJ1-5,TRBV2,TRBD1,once,CASTSTGGNQPQHF,TGTGCCAGCACTTCGACAGGGGGCAATCAGCCCCAGCATTTT
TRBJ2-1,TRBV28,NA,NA,CASSSPGWPNEQFF,TGTGCCAGCAGTTCCCCCGGGTGGCCAAATGAGCAGTTCTTC
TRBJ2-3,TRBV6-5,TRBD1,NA,CASKRWTGEADTQYF,TGTGCCAGCAAGCGTTGGACAGGGGAAGCAGATACGCAGTATTTT
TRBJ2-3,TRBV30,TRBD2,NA,CATLAGATDTQYF,TGTGCCACACTAGCGGGGGCCACAGATACGCAGTATTTT
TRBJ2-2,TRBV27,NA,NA,CASSERGGATPGELFF,TGTGCCAGCAGTGAGAGAGGGGGGGCAACGCCCGGGGAGCTGTTTTTT
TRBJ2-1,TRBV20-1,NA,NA,CSASGGGSPYNEQFF,TGCAGTGCTAGTGGGGGCGGTAGCCCCTACAATGAGCAGTTCTTC
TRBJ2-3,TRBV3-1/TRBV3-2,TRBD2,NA,CASSQVSGGGDTQYF,TGTGCCAGCAGCCAAGTTAGCGGGGGAGGAGATACGCAGTATTTT
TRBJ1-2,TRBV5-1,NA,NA,CASSLGEGYGYTF,TGCGCCAGCAGCTTGGGTGAGGGCTATGGCTACACCTTC
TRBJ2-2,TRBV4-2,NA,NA,CASGWGLNTGELFF,TGTGCCAGCGGGTGGGGACTCAACACCGGGGAGCTGTTTTTT
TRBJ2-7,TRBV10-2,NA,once,CATGDLYEQYF,TGCGCCACGGGGGACCTCTACGAGCAGTACTTC
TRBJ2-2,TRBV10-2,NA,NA,CATRPRNGELFF,TGCGCCACTCGTCCGCGGAACGGGGAGCTGTTTTTT
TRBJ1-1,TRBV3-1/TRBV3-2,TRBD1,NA,CASSQGQGGTEAFF,TGTGCCAGCAGCCAAGGACAGGGAGGTACTGAAGCTTTCTTT
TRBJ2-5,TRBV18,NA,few,CASSPTSQGRLGAQYF,TGTGCCAGCTCACCCACATCTCAGGGGCGCTTGGGGGCCCAGTACTTC
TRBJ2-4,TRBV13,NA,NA,CASSLEAGSKAAKNIQYF,TGTGCCAGCAGCTTAGAGGCCGGGAGTAAGGCGGCCAAAAACATTCAGTACTTC
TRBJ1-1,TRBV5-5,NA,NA,CASSLEFLGSGPNTEAFF,TGTGCCAGCAGCTTGGAGTTTTTGGGCTCCGGCCCGAACACTGAAGCTTTCTTT
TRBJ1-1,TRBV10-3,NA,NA,CAISGNSGTEAFF,TGTGCCATCAGTGGAAACAGTGGCACTGAAGCTTTCTTT
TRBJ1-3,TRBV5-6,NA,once,CASSLVGIGNTIYF,TGTGCCAGCAGCTTGGTCGGGATTGGAAACACCATATATTTT
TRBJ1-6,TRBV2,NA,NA,CASSVSKSSYNSPLHF,TGTGCCAGCAGCGTTTCTAAGAGCTCCTATAATTCACCCCTCCACTTT
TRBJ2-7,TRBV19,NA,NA,CASSMLAASYEQYF,TGTGCCAGTAGTATGTTGGCTGCATCCTACGAGCAGTACTTC
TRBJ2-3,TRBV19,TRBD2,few,CASTASGYTDTQYF,TGTGCCAGTACCGCTAGCGGCTACACAGATACGCAGTATTTT
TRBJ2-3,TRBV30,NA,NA,CAWGGGLQGDTQYF,TGTGCCTGGGGAGGGGGACTACAAGGCGATACGCAGTATTTT
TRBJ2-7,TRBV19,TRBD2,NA,CASSMALLAAYEQYF,TGTGCCAGTAGTATGGCCCTTCTAGCGGCCTACGAGCAGTACTTC
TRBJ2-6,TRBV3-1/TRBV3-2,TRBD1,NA,CASSQDRQGGTGANVLTF,TGTGCCAGCAGCCAAGATCGACAGGGGGGGACTGGGGCCAACGTCCTGACTTTC
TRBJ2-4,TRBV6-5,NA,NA,CASSYGPFGIQYF,TGTGCCAGCAGTTATGGGCCCTTCGGCATTCAGTACTTC
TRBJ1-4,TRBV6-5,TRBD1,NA,CASSPQGGWEKLFF,TGTGCCAGCAGTCCACAGGGGGGCTGGGAAAAACTGTTTTTT
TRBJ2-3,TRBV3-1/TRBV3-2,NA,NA,CASSPARGGDSDTQYF,TGTGCCAGCAGCCCCGCTAGGGGGGGGGATTCGGATACGCAGTATTTT
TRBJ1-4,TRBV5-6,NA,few,CASSLVQGNMDNEKLFF,TGTGCCAGCAGCTTGGTGCAGGGGAACATGGATAATGAAAAACTGTTTTTT
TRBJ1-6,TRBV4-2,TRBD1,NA,CASSQDRTGSSPLHF,TGTGCCAGCAGCCAAGACCGGACAGGGAGCTCACCCCTCCACTTT
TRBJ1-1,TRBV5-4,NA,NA,CASRQSGYTEAFF,TGTGCCAGCCGGCAGTCGGGTTACACTGAAGCTTTCTTT
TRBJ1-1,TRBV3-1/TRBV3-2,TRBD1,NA,CASSQDTGGFDTEAFF,TGTGCCAGCAGCCAAGACACAGGGGGGTTTGACACTGAAGCTTTCTTT
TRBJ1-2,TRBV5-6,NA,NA,CASSLGRELYGYTF,TGTGCCAGCAGCTTGGGCAGGGAACTCTATGGCTACACCTTC
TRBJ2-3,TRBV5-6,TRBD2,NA,CASSSPGTRSTDTQYF,TGTGCCAGCAGCTCTCCCGGGACTAGAAGCACAGATACGCAGTATTTT
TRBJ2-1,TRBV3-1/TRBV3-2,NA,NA,CASSQGLASTYNEQFF,TGTGCCAGCAGCCAAGGGCTAGCGTCTACCTACAATGAGCAGTTCTTC